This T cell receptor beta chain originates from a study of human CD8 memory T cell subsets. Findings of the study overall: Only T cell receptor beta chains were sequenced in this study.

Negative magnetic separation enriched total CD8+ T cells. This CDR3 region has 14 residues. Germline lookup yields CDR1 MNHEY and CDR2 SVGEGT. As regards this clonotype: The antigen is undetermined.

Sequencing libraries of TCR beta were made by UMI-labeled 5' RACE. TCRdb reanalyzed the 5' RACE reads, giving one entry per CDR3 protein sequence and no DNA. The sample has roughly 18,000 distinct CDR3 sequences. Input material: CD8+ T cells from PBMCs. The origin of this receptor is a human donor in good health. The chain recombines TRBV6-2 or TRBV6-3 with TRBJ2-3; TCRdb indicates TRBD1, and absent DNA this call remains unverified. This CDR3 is CASGTVESTDTQYF.